This TCR beta chain comes out of a study of shared clonotypes between healthy human individuals. This clone was recorded a few times. V trimming: 1 base; J trimming: 2 bases; junction bases outside the gene matches: 2. The CDR3 covers 15 residues. CDR1 and CDR2 from the germline V gene are LGHNA and YSLEER. Using immunoSEQ multiplex PCR, the repertoire was profiled, and TCRdb retains in-frame clones only, with some absent. The table lists about 490,000 clones, about three quarters of them singletons, with 10% to 15% in the top ten. Sample: PBMCs. The receptor's source is a woman aged 40-49 years in good health. Some clones in this sample may be carry-over from other donors' samples. The chain has TRBV4-3 and TRBJ2-3; TRBD2 matches 8 bases. CDR3 sequence: CASSQGTSLTDTQYF. Here the CDR3 DNA reads TGCGCCAGCAGCCAAGGGACTAGCCTCACAGATACGCAGTATTTT.